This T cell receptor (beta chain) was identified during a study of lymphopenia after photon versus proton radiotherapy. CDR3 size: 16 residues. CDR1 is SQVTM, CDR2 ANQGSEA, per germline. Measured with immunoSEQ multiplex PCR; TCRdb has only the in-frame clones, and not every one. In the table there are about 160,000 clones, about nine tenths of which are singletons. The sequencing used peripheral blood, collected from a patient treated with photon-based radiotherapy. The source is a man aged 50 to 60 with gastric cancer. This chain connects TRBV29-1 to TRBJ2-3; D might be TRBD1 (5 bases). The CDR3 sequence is CSILGIAGANTDTQYF. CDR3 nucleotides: TGCAGTATTCTGGGAATCGCTGGGGCCAACACAGATACGCAGTATTTT.